The rows below give T cell receptor beta chains drawn from one sample of a study of T cells in Graves' hyperthyroidism and ophthalmopathy. A single record per CDR3 protein comes from TCRdb applying MiXCR to the multiplex PCR reads. The top ten hold roughly a sixth of the sample, which has 530,000 or so distinct CDR3 sequences, roughly 17% seen once. Sequencing was performed on blood. The receptors here all came from a woman between 18 and 30 years old with Graves' ophthalmopathy. Both conserved end residues are part of each CDR3. D genes are given only for firm matches. Size values are once, few and many counts, or a class for expanded clones, and some rows have none.

clone size	V gene	J gene	D gene	CDR3 protein	CDR3 DNA
.	TRBV6-6	TRBJ1-2	.	CASSYSTVGGGGYTF	TGTGCCAGCAGTTACTCGACCGTGGGGGGCGGTGGCTACACCTTC
.	TRBV4-1	TRBJ1-2	.	CASSQLTGPFYGYTF	TGCGCCAGCAGCCAACTGACAGGACCGTTCTATGGCTACACCTTC
many	TRBV5-1	TRBJ1-3	.	CASSLDSSGNTIYF	TGCGCCAGCAGCTTGGACAGCTCTGGAAACACCATATATTTT
few	TRBV28	TRBJ1-5	.	CASAPVPSLSNQPQHF	TGTGCCAGCGCACCTGTCCCCAGTCTGTCCAATCAGCCCCAGCATTTT
many	TRBV7-2	TRBJ1-5	.	CASSLGGEGQGQPQHF	TGTGCCAGCAGCTTAGGGGGTGAGGGGCAAGGACAGCCCCAGCATTTT
few	TRBV6-1	TRBJ2-7	TRBD1	CASSDSGTGVGEQYF	TGTGCCAGCAGTGACTCCGGGACAGGGGTTGGCGAGCAGTACTTC
.	TRBV30	TRBJ2-7	.	CAFSRQAYEQYF	TGTGCCTTTTCGAGACAGGCCTACGAGCAGTACTTC
.	TRBV28	TRBJ2-4	TRBD1	CASSLIGWTGDIQYF	TGTGCCAGCAGTTTGATTGGGTGGACAGGGGACATTCAGTACTTC
many	TRBV2	TRBJ2-2	TRBD1	CASRGQGGAGELFF	TGTGCCAGCAGGGGACAGGGCGGCGCCGGGGAGCTGTTTTTT
few	TRBV4-1	TRBJ2-3	TRBD2	CASSQSQNQLAGSADTQYF	TGCGCCAGCAGCCAAAGCCAGAATCAACTAGCGGGGTCTGCAGATACGCAGTATTTT
many	TRBV6-2/TRBV6-3	TRBJ2-5	.	CASSSRMRETQYF	TGTGCCAGCAGCTCCAGAATGAGGGAGACCCAGTACTTC
.	TRBV4-3	TRBJ1-2	TRBD1	CASSQGGRDSYGYTF	TGCGCCAGCAGCCAAGGGGGCAGGGACAGCTATGGCTACACCTTC
few	TRBV27	TRBJ1-1	.	CASSSRPGTTEAFF	TGTGCCAGCAGTTCTCGTCCGGGAACTACTGAAGCTTTCTTT
many	TRBV28	TRBJ2-7	.	CASSFQWDEQYF	TGTGCCAGCAGTTTTCAGTGGGACGAGCAGTACTTC
.	TRBV29-1	TRBJ2-7	.	CSVEDGRATYEQYF	TGCAGCGTTGAAGATGGCAGGGCTACCTACGAGCAGTACTTC
few	TRBV6-1	TRBJ1-1	.	CASNRGGHLNTEAFF	TGTGCCAGCAACCGGGGGGGACACCTGAACACTGAAGCTTTCTTT
many	TRBV7-9	TRBJ2-1	TRBD2	CASSFSGSGDEQFF	TGTGCCAGCAGCTTTAGCGGGAGTGGGGATGAGCAGTTCTTC
.	TRBV15	TRBJ2-1	TRBD2	CATSTTSGGITYNEQFF	TGTGCCACCAGCACTACTAGCGGGGGTATTACCTACAATGAGCAGTTCTTC
.	TRBV6-1	TRBJ2-5	TRBD2	CASSEGLAGGVETQYF	TGTGCCAGCAGTGAGGGACTAGCGGGGGGTGTGGAGACCCAGTACTTC
many	TRBV28	TRBJ2-7	TRBD1	CASTIRQGRLREQYF	TGTGCCAGCACCATCAGACAGGGGAGGTTGCGTGAGCAGTACTTC
.	TRBV29-1	TRBJ2-1	TRBD2	CSVEDYRWEREGSHNEQFF	TGCAGCGTTGAAGATTATCGCTGGGAGCGGGAGGGCTCTCACAATGAGCAGTTCTTC
many	TRBV5-5	TRBJ1-1	.	CASSLGQFTEAFF	TGTGCCAGCAGCTTGGGGCAGTTCACTGAAGCTTTCTTT
many	TRBV29-1	TRBJ2-7	.	CSVELLLSTTYEQYF	TGCAGCGTTGAACTACTCCTCTCGACCACCTACGAGCAGTACTTC
many	TRBV27	TRBJ2-3	.	CASSLLASRTDTQYF	TGTGCCAGCAGTCTCTTAGCTTCTAGGACAGATACGCAGTATTTT
.	TRBV12-3/TRBV12-4	TRBJ2-7	TRBD1	CASSPPGQGIYEQYF	TGTGCCAGCAGTCCCCCGGGACAGGGAATCTACGAGCAGTACTTC
many	TRBV2	TRBJ2-1	TRBD2	CASKSGAGRDEQFF	TGTGCCAGCAAATCGGGAGCCGGGAGGGATGAGCAGTTCTTC
few	TRBV3-1	TRBJ1-4	TRBD1	CASSQEYRGSVYEKLFF	TGTGCCAGCAGCCAAGAGTACAGGGGTTCGGTCTACGAAAAACTGTTTTTT
.	TRBV6-1	TRBJ2-1	.	CASTRGGTYNEQFF	TGTGCCAGCACCCGTGGGGGGACCTACAATGAGCAGTTCTTC
.	TRBV27	TRBJ2-3	.	CASRMRTDTQYF	TGTGCCAGCAGGATGCGCACAGATACGCAGTATTTT
.	TRBV7-9	TRBJ1-1	.	CASSFYEGVVTEAFF	TGTGCCAGCAGCTTTTACGAGGGTGTGGTTACTGAAGCTTTCTTT
many	TRBV6-6	TRBJ2-1	.	CASSYSGTPANEQFF	TGTGCCAGCAGTTATTCGGGGACACCGGCCAATGAGCAGTTCTTC
few	TRBV4-1	TRBJ2-7	.	CASSQERLPSSYEQYF	TGCGCCAGCAGCCAAGAACGCCTACCAAGCTCCTACGAGCAGTACTTC
.	TRBV4-3	TRBJ1-2	.	CASSQETGTSNYGYTF	TGCGCCAGCAGCCAAGAAACCGGGACATCAAACTATGGCTACACCTTC
many	TRBV9	TRBJ2-7	.	CASGRAGYEQYF	TGTGCCAGCGGCAGGGCGGGCTACGAGCAGTACTTC
.	TRBV7-9	TRBJ2-6	.	CASSSSWASGANVLTF	TGTGCCAGCAGCAGTTCTTGGGCCTCTGGGGCCAACGTCCTGACTTTC
many	TRBV28	TRBJ1-3	.	CASSFRSWYGLSSGNTIYF	TGTGCCAGCAGCTTTCGTAGTTGGTACGGCTTGAGCTCTGGAAACACCATATATTTT
.	TRBV27	TRBJ1-2	TRBD1	CASSSQGDYYGYTF	TGTGCCAGCAGCTCACAGGGGGACTACTATGGCTACACCTTC
many	TRBV6-1	TRBJ2-5	TRBD1	CASSEVTGGQETQYF	TGTGCCAGCAGTGAAGTGACAGGGGGCCAAGAGACCCAGTACTTC
few	TRBV6-2/TRBV6-3	TRBJ1-1	.	CASSSAGGRNTEAFF	TGTGCCAGCAGCTCGGCTGGGGGTCGGAACACTGAAGCTTTCTTT
many	TRBV30	TRBJ1-1	.	CAWSAGLEAFF	TGTGCCTGGAGCGCCGGTCTTGAAGCTTTCTTT
many	TRBV2	TRBJ2-1	TRBD1	CASSEGRGNEQFF	TGTGCCAGCAGTGAGGGCAGGGGGAATGAGCAGTTCTTC
few	TRBV24-1	TRBJ2-1	.	CATSPGGVGNEQFF	TGTGCCACCTCCCCGGGTGGGGTTGGCAATGAGCAGTTCTTC
many	TRBV5-6	TRBJ1-6	.	CASRRDTLNSPLHF	TGTGCCAGTCGACGCGACACGTTAAATTCACCCCTCCACTTT
few	TRBV6-2/TRBV6-3	TRBJ1-2	.	CASSSYTEFYGYTF	TGTGCCAGCAGTTCCTATACAGAGTTCTATGGCTACACCTTC
.	TRBV4-1	TRBJ1-2	.	CASSQPKRGRLYGYTF	TGCGCCAGCAGCCAACCGAAACGGGGCCGGTTGTATGGCTACACCTTC
.	TRBV27	TRBJ2-5	.	CASSYPPPETQYF	TGTGCCAGCAGTTACCCCCCTCCAGAGACCCAGTACTTC
few	TRBV30	TRBJ2-5	.	CAWSRKRQETQYF	TGTGCCTGGAGCCGGAAGCGACAAGAGACCCAGTACTTC
many	TRBV29-1	TRBJ1-1	.	CSVAKGRANTEAFF	TGCAGCGTTGCCAAGGGGCGGGCGAACACTGAAGCTTTCTTT
many	TRBV20-1	TRBJ2-2	TRBD2	CSALAARGDGELFF	TGCAGTGCACTAGCGGCTCGGGGGGACGGGGAGCTGTTTTTT
few	TRBV28	TRBJ2-7	.	CASNPYRSYEQYF	TGTGCCAGCAACCCGTACCGCTCCTACGAGCAGTACTTC
many	TRBV7-9	TRBJ2-1	TRBD2	CASSSLLAGGPNEQFF	TGTGCCAGCAGCTCCCTTCTAGCGGGAGGGCCGAATGAGCAGTTCTTC
.	TRBV28	TRBJ1-2	.	CASSSSRYGYTF	TGTGCCAGCAGTTCCAGCAGATATGGCTACACCTTC
many	TRBV18	TRBJ1-1	.	CASSPNTHTEAFF	TGTGCCAGCTCACCAAATACTCACACTGAAGCTTTCTTT
many	TRBV30	TRBJ1-5	TRBD1	CAWSGQGANNQPQHF	TGTGCCTGGAGTGGACAGGGGGCAAACAATCAGCCCCAGCATTTT
once	TRBV25-1	TRBJ2-1	TRBD1	CASSEVGQGYNEQFF	TGTGCCAGCAGTGAAGTGGGACAGGGGTACAATGAGCAGTTCTTC
.	TRBV20-1	TRBJ2-6	.	CSARVFGANVLTF	TGCAGTGCTAGAGTTTTTGGGGCCAACGTCCTGACTTTC
few	TRBV19	TRBJ1-6	TRBD1	CASGDRVTQNSPLHF	TGTGCCAGTGGTGACAGGGTCACTCAAAATTCACCCCTCCACTTT
.	TRBV4-2	TRBJ1-2	TRBD1	CASSQQQGEVVYGYTF	TGTGCCAGCAGCCAACAACAGGGGGAGGTTGTCTATGGCTACACCTTC
.	TRBV15	TRBJ1-1	.	CATSRTRARGNTEAFF	TGTGCCACCAGCAGGACACGGGCAAGGGGGAACACTGAAGCTTTCTTT
once	TRBV27	TRBJ2-2	TRBD1	CTSSYSTGNTGELLF	TGTACCAGCAGTTACTCGACAGGGAACACCGGGGAGCTGCTTTTT